The rows below give T cell receptor beta chains drawn from one sample of a study of blood T cell repertoires in COVID-19. Measured with immunoSEQ multiplex PCR; TCRdb has only the in-frame clones, and not every one. The table includes around 150,000 clones, more than 75% detected once. The material sequenced was peripheral blood. These receptors came from a man in his late teens or twenties with acute or convalescent COVID-19. The CDR3 runs from the conserved cysteine through the conserved F or W. The D gene is left open where the match is weak. Clone size, where shown, is once, few, many, or a class for clones that have expanded.

d_call j_call v_call clone_size cdr3_nt cdr3_aa
TRBD1 TRBJ1-3 TRBV13 once TGTGCCAGCAAGAAGGGGGCGATGGGAAACACCATATATTTT CASKKGAMGNTIYF
NA TRBJ1-5 TRBV7-9 NA TGTGCCAGCAGCCCCCGTGCAGGGAGCAATCAGCCCCAGCATTTT CASSPRAGSNQPQHF
NA TRBJ1-6 TRBV24-1 once TGTGCCACCCCGAGCAGGGAAAATTCACCCCTCCACTTT CATPSRENSPLHF
TRBD2 TRBJ2-1 TRBV5-1 NA TGCGCCAGCAGCTTGCGTAGCGGGAGGAATGAGCAGTTCTTC CASSLRSGRNEQFF
TRBD2 TRBJ2-1 TRBV5-1 NA TGCGCCAGCAGCCTAGCGGGACGCTCCTACAATGAGCAGTTCTTC CASSLAGRSYNEQFF
NA TRBJ1-1 TRBV18 NA TGTGCCAGCTCACCACCGTCTTCAGGGAACACTGAAGCTTTCTTT CASSPPSSGNTEAFF
TRBD1 TRBJ2-7 TRBV9 NA TGTGCCAGCAGCGCCGGGACAGATAGCTCCTACGAGCAGTACTTC CASSAGTDSSYEQYF
NA TRBJ1-1 TRBV6-5 NA TGTGCCAGCAGCCGGGACGGAGGGGTGCACACTGAAGCTTTCTTT CASSRDGGVHTEAFF
TRBD2 TRBJ2-1 TRBV20-1 NA TGCAGTGCTAGTGGACTAGCGGGAGGGAGGTACAATGAGCAGTTCTTC CSASGLAGGRYNEQFF
TRBD1 TRBJ2-6 TRBV18 NA TGTGCCAGCTCACCCCGGACAGGGGGGTCCGGGGCCAACGTCCTGACTTTC CASSPRTGGSGANVLTF
TRBD2 TRBJ2-3 TRBV5-4 NA TGTGCCAGCAGCTTGCGGGGGGGCCGCACAGATACGCAGTATTTT CASSLRGGRTDTQYF
TRBD1 TRBJ1-2 TRBV6-5 NA TGTGCCAGCAGTCGACTGGGACAGCGCTACACCTTC CASSRLGQRYTF
NA TRBJ2-7 TRBV5-1 NA TGCGCCAGCAGCTTGGAAACAGGGCTATCCTACGAGCAGTACTTC CASSLETGLSYEQYF
TRBD1 TRBJ2-7 TRBV5-5 NA TGTGCCAGCAGCCTACAGGGGAGCTCCTACGAGCAGTACTTC CASSLQGSSYEQYF
NA TRBJ1-3 TRBV9 NA TGTGCCAGCAGCGTGAACAGGGGAAACACCATATATTTT CASSVNRGNTIYF
NA TRBJ1-2 TRBV9 NA TGTGCCAGCAGCGTGGGAGCTAACTATGGCTACACCTTC CASSVGANYGYTF
NA TRBJ1-2 TRBV7-9 NA TGTGCCAGCAGCCCCAGTTGGCAGGCCTATGGCTACACCTTC CASSPSWQAYGYTF
TRBD1 TRBJ1-1 TRBV12-3/TRBV12-4 NA TGTGCCAGCGACAGGGCGGGAATGGCTGAAGCTTTCTTT CASDRAGMAEAFF
TRBD1 TRBJ1-1 TRBV6-5 NA TGTGCCAGCAGTTACGAGGGGACAGGGAGGGCTTTCTTT CASSYEGTGRAFF